The 6 T cell receptor beta chains reported below all come from one sample, sequenced in a study of blood T cell repertoires in COVID-19. Method: immunoSEQ multiplex PCR; TCRdb's copy keeps in-frame clones and lacks some. There are roughly 40,000 clones in the sample; roughly three quarters occur only once, and about 9% lies in the top ten. The sample comprised peripheral blood. The receptors here all came from a man aged 65 to 85 with active or convalescent COVID-19.

This sequence joins TRBV2 and TRBJ1-2; D gene uncertain. Deletions cut 7 bases from V and 1 base from J, with 10 bases between. Germline assignment: CDR1 SNHLY and CDR2 FYNNEI. The CDR3 contains 13 residues. The chain's CDR3 is CASITGNNYGYTF. The CDR3 DNA reads as TGTGCCAGCATAACGGGAAATAACTATGGCTACACCTTC.

The V gene is TRBV2, the J gene TRBJ2-5; TRBD2 matches at 11 bases. In germline, CDR1 is SNHLY, CDR2 FYNNEI. This CDR3 is 14 amino acids long. The J segment lost 4 bases and the V segment lost 5 bases, leaving 3 bases of the junction unmatched. The CDR3: CASSRLAGPETQYF. The CDR3 DNA is TGTGCCAGCAGTAGACTAGCGGGGCCAGAGACCCAGTACTTC.

The V call is TRBV20-1, the J call TRBJ2-5; D unclear. Germline loops: CDR1 DFQATT, CDR2 SNEGSKA (reference sequence). This CDR3 comprises 11 residues. Between the trimmed V and J ends, which lost 3 bases and 4 bases, there was a span of 6 bases. CDR3 protein: CSASPLETQYF. The DNA for the CDR3 is TGCAGTGCTAGCCCGTTAGAGACCCAGTACTTC.

The rearrangement joins TRBV29-1 to TRBJ2-2; perhaps TRBD2 as D (6 bases). Trimming cost V 1 base and J 7 bases, with 10 bases left between them. Germline values: CDR1 SQVTM, CDR2 ANQGSEA. The CDR3 is made up of 13 amino acids. In DNA form, the CDR3 reads TGCAGCGTTGAAGGTTCGGGGGTCGGGGAGCTGTTTTTT. It specifies CSVEGSGVGELFF.

In its sample, this clone was seen a few times. The chain joins TRBV5-6 to TRBJ1-5; 7 nucleotides align to TRBD1. Germline values: CDR1 SGHDT, CDR2 YYEEEE. CDR3 length equals 16 residues. J was trimmed by 4 bases and V by 1 base; bases with no gene match: 8. The CDR3 nucleotides are TGTGCCAGCAGCTTGACAGGGGTCACAGAGAATCAGCCCCAGCATTTT. Amino acid sequence: CASSLTGVTENQPQHF.

The chain has TRBV3-1 (or the pseudogene TRBV3-2) and TRBJ2-7; TRBD1 is a possible D gene (6 bases). With 3 bases removed from V and 6 bases from J, the gap between germline ends came to 12 bases. Germline values: CDR1 LGHDT, CDR2 YNNKEL (reference sequence). The CDR3 totals 13 residues. The CDR3 nucleotides read TGTGCCAGCAGCCAGCCGAGGGGGAGCGAGCAGTACTTC. Its protein product is CASSQPRGSEQYF.